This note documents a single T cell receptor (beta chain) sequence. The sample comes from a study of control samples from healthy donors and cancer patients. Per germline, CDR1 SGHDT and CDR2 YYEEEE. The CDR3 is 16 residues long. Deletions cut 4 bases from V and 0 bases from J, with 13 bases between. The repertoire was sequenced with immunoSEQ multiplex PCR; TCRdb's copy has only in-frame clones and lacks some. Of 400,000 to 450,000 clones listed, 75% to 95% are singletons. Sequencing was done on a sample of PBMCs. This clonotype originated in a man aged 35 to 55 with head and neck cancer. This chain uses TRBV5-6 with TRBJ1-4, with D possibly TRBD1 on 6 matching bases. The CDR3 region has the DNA TGTGCCAGCAGCCTGGGACAACTAGCAACTAATGAAAAACTGTTTTTT. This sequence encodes CASSLGQLATNEKLFF.